The sequence of this T cell receptor (beta chain) was determined in a study of cytomegalovirus exposure and HLA in healthy donors. Study-wide background: Earlier results showed 117 million unique TCR beta sequences derived from approximately 180 million T cells.

This CDR3 is 14 amino acids long. J was trimmed by 3 bases and V by 3 bases; bases with no gene match: 1. Germline V gene sequence: CDR1 MRHNA, CDR2 SNTAGT. As to this clone: Its specificity is not known.

Study conclusions and caveats: Later analysis suggested links between common viral pathogens and several top significant clusters. A prior analysis recorded that most TCR beta V segments were productive about 87% or about 30% of the time. Investigators reported 150 to 200 TCR beta chains as tied to cytomegalovirus.

Primers included in the PCR were 60 Vbeta and 13 Jbeta primers. Clones were read by immunoSEQ multiplex PCR, and TCRdb kept only the in-frame ones, dropping some. The profile covers 150,000 to 190,000 clones, with around 79% appearing a single time and 1.2% to 1.5% taken by the ten largest. The sample comprised PBMCs. The chain carries TRBV6-4 and TRBJ1-5; 8 bases match TRBD1. This TCR was sampled from a man younger than 35 in good health and CMV-seronegative. The DNA for the CDR3 is TGTGCCAGCAGTGAGACAGGGGACAATCAGCCCCAGCATTTT. Protein product: CASSETGDNQPQHF.